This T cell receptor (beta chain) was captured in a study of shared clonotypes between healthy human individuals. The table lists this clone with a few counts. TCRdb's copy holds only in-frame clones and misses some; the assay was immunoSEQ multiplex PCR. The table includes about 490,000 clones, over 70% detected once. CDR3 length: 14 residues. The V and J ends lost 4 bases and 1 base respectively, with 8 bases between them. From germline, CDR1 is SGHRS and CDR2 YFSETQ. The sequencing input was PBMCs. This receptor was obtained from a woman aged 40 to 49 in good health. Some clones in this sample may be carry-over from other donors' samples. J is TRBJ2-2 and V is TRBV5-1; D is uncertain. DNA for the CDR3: TGCGCCAGCAGCCAAGACCAGAACACCGGGGAGCTGTTTTTT. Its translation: CASSQDQNTGELFF.